This passage covers 31 T cell receptor beta chains from one sample sequenced in a study of T cells in Graves' hyperthyroidism and ophthalmopathy. The TCR beta CDR3 regions underwent amplification using RNA transcripts as the source. The HTBI primer set drove a first-round RT-PCR of the TCR CDR3. TCRdb fed the multiplex PCR reads into MiXCR, producing one record per CDR3 protein. The repertoire includes about 560,000 distinct CDR3 sequences, approximately 14% of them detected once, and about 7% sits in the top ten. Sequenced input: blood. Receptor source: a woman aged 25 to 39 with Graves' hyperthyroidism.

The chain uses TRBV28 and TRBJ2-7; TRBD2 aligns across 14 bases. The CDR3 runs 17 residues. Germline assignment: CDR1 MDHEN and CDR2 SYDVKM. The trim removed 6 bases at V and 5 bases at J, leaving 12 bases unmatched. The CDR3 DNA reads as TGTGCCAGCAGATTAACCGGGACTAGCGGGAGTGGGCACGAGCAGTACTTC. It encodes CASRLTGTSGSGHEQYF.

This clonotype was seen a handful of times. This chain uses TRBV19 with TRBJ1-5; perhaps TRBD1 as D (6 bases). CDR3 length: 17 amino acids. Germline V gene lookup returns CDR1 LNHDA and CDR2 SQIVND (reference sequence). Trimming removed 5 bases at V and 0 bases at J, with 17 bases between. This CDR3 reads CASSVFTGTYSNQPQHF. In nucleotides, the CDR3 is TGTGCCAGTAGTGTTTTTACAGGGACCTATAGCAATCAGCCCCAGCATTTT.

This clonotype has at least ten counts. The CDR3 protein is CASNGASTDTQYF. CDR3 coding DNA: TGTGCCAGCAATGGGGCTAGCACAGATACGCAGTATTTT. The gene calls are TRBV6-1 and TRBJ2-3; D might be TRBD1 (5 bases). V was clipped by 7 bases and J by 0 bases, with 8 bases between them. Germline CDR1 MNHNS, CDR2 SASEGT. The CDR3 totals 13 residues.

V and J are TRBV27 and TRBJ2-1; D may be TRBD2 (7 bases). Germline V gene lookup returns CDR1 MNHEY and CDR2 SMNVEV (reference sequence). Deletions cut 3 bases from V and 10 bases from J, with 25 bases between. The CDR3 is 17 amino acids. CDR3 loop: CASSFGPGGGSINEQFF. CDR3 coding DNA: TGTGCCAGCAGTTTTGGACCCGGGGGCGGGAGTATAAACGAGCAGTTCTTC.

This clonotype was observed at least ten times. The V call is TRBV7-9, the J call TRBJ2-5, with D perhaps matching TRBD1 (5 bases). Germline CDR1 reads SEHNR; CDR2 reads FQNEAQ (reference sequence). This CDR3 is built from 15 residues. The ends were cut back, 5 bases at V and 1 base at J, with 14 bases in the middle. The CDR3 bases are TGTGCCAGCAGCCCCTTAGCTAGGGGCCAAGAGACCCAGTACTTC. It yields the protein CASSPLARGQETQYF.

V is TRBV6-2 or TRBV6-3 and J is TRBJ2-7; TRBD2 aligns across 11 bases. The trim removed 6 bases at V and 2 bases at J, leaving 3 bases unmatched. Germline V gene data show CDR1 as MNHEY and CDR2 as SVGEGT. CDR3 length equals 14 residues. The CDR3 loop reads CASRTSGTTYEQYF. The CDR3 DNA reads as TGTGCCAGCAGGACTAGCGGGACGACCTACGAGCAGTACTTC.

This clonotype was seen many times. The rearrangement links TRBV29-1 to TRBJ2-1; D not certain. The CDR3 loop spans 13 amino acids. Germline CDR1 SQVTM, CDR2 ANQGSEA. Trimming cost V 7 bases and J 7 bases, with 17 bases left between them. CDR3 residues: CSAGRLNRNEQFF. DNA for the CDR3: TGCAGCGCTGGACGTCTCAATAGAAATGAGCAGTTCTTC.

This clonotype was seen many times. The V gene is TRBV7-2, the J gene TRBJ1-1; D remains unclear. Trimming pared 3 bases from V and 0 bases from J, leaving 26 bases between. Germline CDR1 SGHTA, CDR2 FQGNSA. The CDR3 has 20 residues. The CDR3 nucleotides read TGTGCCAGCAGCTTTGACCCTCGCGCCCTCCGTTTAACCTTGAACACTGAAGCTTTCTTT. Translating gives CASSFDPRALRLTLNTEAFF.

In its sample, this clonotype was seen many times. This rearrangement joins TRBV10-3 to TRBJ2-3; D not certain. The CDR3 has 12 residues. V was shortened by 2 bases and J by 5 bases, with 5 bases between the two germline ends. Germline CDR1 ENHRY, CDR2 SYGVKD. CDR3 residues: CAISETVDTQYF. Written as DNA, the CDR3 is TGTGCCATCAGTGAGACGGTAGATACGCAGTATTTT.

This chain links TRBV27 with TRBJ1-6; 9 nucleotides match TRBD1. The CDR3 is 13 residues long. The germline V gene encodes CDR1 MNHEY and CDR2 SMNVEV (reference sequence). V lost 8 bases to trimming and J lost 6 bases; unmatched junction nucleotides: 2. CDR3 protein: CASRQGGNSPLHF. CDR3 in DNA: TGTGCCAGCCGACAGGGGGGTAATTCACCCCTCCACTTT.

In this sample, this clonotype turned up a few times. It may be a read error: a sequence one base away is much more abundant. V and J are TRBV11-2 and TRBJ2-1; 8 bases match TRBD2. Germline CDR1 is SGHAT and CDR2 is FQNNGV. J gave up 8 bases and V 4 bases, and 13 bases lay outside the gene matches. This CDR3 contains 16 residues. CDR3 sequence reads: CASSSPTGLVVDEQFF. The CDR3 coding sequence is TGTGCCAGCAGCTCCCCAACGGGACTAGTTGTCGATGAGCAGTTCTTC.

The chain recombines TRBV5-6 with TRBJ2-1; 10 positions agree with TRBD2. Germline-derived CDR1 and CDR2 are SGHDT and YYEEEE. This CDR3 is built from 15 residues. J gave up 8 bases and V 0 bases, and 5 bases lay outside the gene matches. The CDR3 coding sequence is TGTGCCAGCAGCTTGGAGGCTAGCGGGGGAGATGAGCAGTTCTTC. Its protein product is CASSLEASGGDEQFF.

This clonotype was counted at least ten times. The chain recombines TRBV11-2 with TRBJ2-7; unclear D gene. This CDR3 region has 12 residues. Trimming shortened V by 2 bases and J by 7 bases, and 9 bases separated the two germline ends. Germline loops: CDR1 SGHAT, CDR2 FQNNGV. CDR3 nucleotides: TGTGCCAGCAGCTTAAAACAACTAGAGCAGTACTTC. Translation gives CASSLKQLEQYF. The entire variable domain, with the rest obtained from reference TRBV11-2 and TRBJ2-7, is as follows: EAGVAQSPRYKIIEKRQSVAFWCNPISGHATLYWYQQILGQGPKLLIQFQNNGVVDDSQLPKDRFSAERLKGVDSTLKIQPAKLEDSAVYLCASSLKQLEQYFGPGTRLTVT.

The chain employs TRBV24-1 and TRBJ2-4; TRBD2 might be the D (5 bases). In germline, CDR1 is KGHDR, CDR2 SFDVKD. CDR3 length equals 14 residues. V lost 6 bases and J 1 base, leaving 9 bases between the germline ends. In DNA form, the CDR3 reads TGTGCCACCAGTTCTGGGGAGGCCAAAAACATTCAGTACTTC. Translation gives CATSSGEAKNIQYF.

At least ten counts were recorded for this clonotype. The chain uses TRBV18 and TRBJ2-4; tentatively, D is TRBD1 (5 bases). Per germline, CDR1 KGHSH and CDR2 LQKENI. The length of the CDR3 is 16 residues. V was trimmed by 0 bases and J by 0 bases, leaving 9 bases between them. CDR3 sequence reads: CASSPPDRLAKNIQYF. In DNA, the CDR3 is TGTGCCAGCTCACCACCCGACAGACTAGCCAAAAACATTCAGTACTTC.

V and J are TRBV29-1 and TRBJ2-1; unclear D gene. Trimming left V 7 bases short and J 8 bases short, with 12 bases between. CDR3 length: 11 residues. Germline V lookup: CDR1 SQVTM, CDR2 ANQGSEA. CDR3 nucleotide sequence: TGCAGCGCCGCTCCAGTCGATGAGCAGTTCTTC. It codes for CSAAPVDEQFF.

This clonotype was counted many times. The chain recombines TRBV28 with TRBJ2-7; no clear D gene. V was trimmed by 6 bases and J by 3 bases, leaving 15 bases between them. The germline CDR1 and CDR2 sequences are MDHEN and SYDVKM. The CDR3 length is 14 residues. CDR3 sequence (DNA): TGTGCCAGCAGCCCGGCCCTGAAACGCTACGAGCAGTACTTC. Translation: CASSPALKRYEQYF. The full variable domain, completed using reference TRBV28 and TRBJ2-7, is DVKVTQSSRYLVKRTGEKVFLECVQDMDHENMFWYRQDPGLGLRLIYFSYDVKMKEKGDIPEGYSVSREKKERFSLILESASTNQTSMYLCASSPALKRYEQYFGPGTRLTVT.

This clonotype has more than one count but fewer than ten. The chain joins TRBV6-1 to TRBJ2-2, with D perhaps matching TRBD1 (6 bases). V was trimmed by 6 bases and J by 7 bases, leaving 12 bases between them. The CDR3 sequence is 13 residues long. CDR1 and CDR2 (germline): MNHNS, SASEGT. CDR3 protein: CASRPGQYGELFF. In nucleotides, the CDR3 is TGTGCCAGCAGACCCGGACAGTACGGGGAGCTGTTTTTT.

In this sample, this clonotype turned up a few times. The chain employs TRBV29-1 and TRBJ1-1; weak D call: TRBD1 (6 bases). CDR1 is SQVTM and CDR2 is ANQGSEA in the germline V gene. CDR3 size: 14 residues. Trimming took off 6 bases at V and 5 bases at J, with 19 bases between the two ends. The CDR3 DNA is TGCAGCGTCCTGGCCAGGGCCCAGGGGACTGAAGCTTTCTTT. Its protein is CSVLARAQGTEAFF.

This rearrangement joins TRBV7-8 to TRBJ2-7; 7 bases match TRBD1. The germline gives CDR1 SGHVS, CDR2 FQNEAQ. The CDR3 has 16 residues. The trim removed 4 bases at V and 2 bases at J, leaving 11 bases unmatched. CDR3 region: CASSSGLQGLPYEQYF. CDR3 nucleotide sequence: TGTGCCAGCAGCTCCGGGCTACAGGGGCTCCCCTACGAGCAGTACTTC. Variable domain in full (rest from reference TRBV7-8 and TRBJ2-7): GAGVSQSPRYKVAKRGQDVALRCDPISGHVSLFWYQQALGQGPEFLTYFQNEAQLDKSGLPSDRFFAERPEGSVSTLKIQRTQQEDSAVYLCASSSGLQGLPYEQYFGPGTRLTVT.

There are many counts of this clonotype. The chain employs TRBV7-2 and TRBJ2-1; D not certain. This CDR3 comprises 16 residues. In germline, CDR1 is SGHTA, CDR2 FQGNSA. The germline V and J ends were trimmed by 1 base and 6 bases, with 16 bases remaining between them. The CDR3 DNA is TGTGCCAGCAGCTTAGATGTGGACCCCCGGATCAATGAGCAGTTCTTC. Translating gives CASSLDVDPRINEQFF.

The chain couples TRBV6-2 or TRBV6-3 to TRBJ2-7; 11 nucleotides align to TRBD1. Germline CDR1 MNHEY, CDR2 SVGEGT. This CDR3 is 15 amino acids long. The V gene end was trimmed by 4 bases and the J gene end by 3 bases; junction bases not matched to a gene: 5. CDR3: CASSSLGQGVYEQYF. The CDR3 DNA reads as TGTGCCAGCAGTTCCCTGGGACAGGGGGTCTACGAGCAGTACTTC.

This clonotype was recorded at least ten times. The chain recombines TRBV10-3 with TRBJ2-1; 7 positions match TRBD2. Looked up from germline, CDR1 is ENHRY and CDR2 is SYGVKD. The CDR3 contains 17 residues. Unmatched junction bases numbered 19, after V lost 6 bases and J lost 8 bases. CDR3 protein: CAIRDVRRASGGHEQFF. The DNA for the CDR3 is TGTGCCATCAGGGACGTCCGAAGGGCTAGCGGAGGGCATGAGCAGTTCTTC.

This chain joins TRBV6-2 or TRBV6-3 and TRBJ2-5; 12 bases are a match to TRBD2. This CDR3 is 18 amino acids long. Germline V gives CDR1 MNHEY, CDR2 SVGEGT. V lost 2 bases, J lost 1 base, and 8 bases stayed unmatched. CDR3: CASSYEGWTSGVQETQYF. Here the CDR3 DNA reads TGTGCCAGCAGTTACGAAGGGTGGACTAGCGGGGTCCAAGAGACCCAGTACTTC.

This clonotype was seen ten or more times. The CDR3 DNA is TGTGCCAGCAGCTTAGTTAGGTGGGTCGAGCAGTACTTC. Protein: CASSLVRWVEQYF. V is TRBV7-2 and J is TRBJ2-7; D gene unclear. In germline, CDR1 is SGHTA, CDR2 FQGNSA. The V and J ends lost 1 base and 6 bases respectively, with 10 bases between them. The length of the CDR3 is 13 residues.

This clonotype came up many times. V and J are TRBV28 and TRBJ2-1, with D unclear. Trimming removed 10 bases at V and 5 bases at J, with 9 bases between. The CDR3 runs 11 residues. The germline gives CDR1 MDHEN, CDR2 SYDVKM. CDR3 in DNA: TGTGCCACCAGAGAGAACAATGAGCAGTTCTTC. Translation gives CATRENNEQFF.

A few counts support this clonotype. The chain couples TRBV29-1 to TRBJ1-1, with TRBD1 matching 8 bases. Germline CDR1 SQVTM, CDR2 ANQGSEA. The length of the CDR3 is 13 residues. The trim removed 1 base at V and 4 bases at J, leaving 2 bases unmatched. The CDR3 sequence: CSVEVGTGTEAFF. In DNA form, the CDR3 reads TGCAGCGTTGAAGTAGGGACAGGCACTGAAGCTTTCTTT.

This clonotype came up many times. CDR3: CASSYSVGSSYNEQFF. CDR3 bases: TGTGCCAGCAGTTACTCGGTAGGGAGCTCCTACAATGAGCAGTTCTTC. The chain is built from TRBV6-6 and TRBJ2-1, with D tentatively TRBD2 (5 bases). This CDR3 has 16 residues. CDR1 MNHNY and CDR2 SVGAGI come from the germline V gene (reference sequence). Trimming shortened V by 0 bases and J by 0 bases, and 9 bases separated the two germline ends.

This clonotype came up many times. The chain links TRBV20-1 to TRBJ2-7; no clear D gene. V was pared by 5 bases and J by 0 bases, with 14 bases between. The CDR3 loop spans 14 amino acids. Germline V CDR1 and CDR2: DFQATT, SNEGSKA (reference sequence). The CDR3 sequence: CSAPPARSSYEQYF. The CDR3 coding sequence is TGCAGTGCTCCGCCAGCCAGATCCTCCTACGAGCAGTACTTC.

The sample holds many counts of this clonotype. The genes are TRBV7-2 and TRBJ2-7; 9 bases line up with TRBD1. V shed 5 bases, J shed 3 bases, and the junction held 8 bases outside the gene matches. The V gene's germline CDR1 is SGHTA and CDR2 FQGNSA. The CDR3 consists of 15 residues. The CDR3 DNA is TGTGCCAGCAGCCCCTGGCCGGGACAGGGCTACGAGCAGTACTTC. Translation gives CASSPWPGQGYEQYF.

This clonotype has a count of ten or more. The V gene is TRBV20-1, the J gene TRBJ2-1; D remains ambiguous. This CDR3 is 14 amino acids long. Looked up from germline, CDR1 is DFQATT and CDR2 is SNEGSKA (reference sequence). The V and J ends lost 5 bases and 0 bases respectively, with 11 bases between them. CDR3 region: CSAPIKVSYNEQFF. Written as DNA, the CDR3 is TGCAGTGCTCCAATTAAGGTCTCCTACAATGAGCAGTTCTTC.